The T cell receptor (beta chain) described here comes from a study of blood T cell repertoires in COVID-19. TCRdb keeps only in-frame clones here, not all; method: immunoSEQ multiplex PCR. Among 60,000 or so clones, 75% to 85% were seen once, and the ten largest hold roughly 13%. The clonotype was recovered from a human donor in a cohort sampled during active COVID-19. The source material was peripheral blood.

The CDR3 coding sequence is TGTGCCAGCAGTTTATATGGGGGGATGAACACTGAAGCTTTCTTT. This gives the protein CASSLYGGMNTEAFF. V usage is TRBV28 and J usage is TRBJ1-1; the D gene is possibly TRBD1 (5 bases). V gave up 1 base and J gave up 0 bases, with 9 bases separating them. The CDR3 contains 15 residues. Per the germline V gene, CDR1 is MDHEN and CDR2 is SYDVKM.